Reported below is one T cell receptor (beta chain). Its specificity is unknown. Other nucleotide sequences in the sample specify the same CDR3. The data stem from a study of shared clonotypes between healthy human individuals. On the study more broadly: CD4 naive and CD4 memory each took three plates per donor, while CD8 naive took two and CD8 memory one.

Repertoires were generated with immunoSEQ multiplex PCR, while TCRdb's copy carries only in-frame clones and drops some. This sample yields 2 million to 2.5 million clones, of which under 97% are seen a single time; 0.13% belongs to the top ten. Points from the study as a whole: The rarefaction results pointed to incomplete sorted-subset sequencing despite large depth.

Trimming took off 0 bases at V and 2 bases at J, with 9 bases between the two ends. Germline V lookup: CDR1 SGDLS, CDR2 YYNGEE. This CDR3 has 14 residues. The clonotype originates from a young man in good health. The chain has TRBV9 and TRBJ2-7; perhaps D is TRBD1 or TRBD2 (5 bases each). The material sequenced was naive CD4+ T cells sorted from blood. Subset meaning: CD45RA+ positively selected. CDR3 bases: TGTGCCAGCAGCGTAGGGGGGTCGACCTACGAGCAGTACTTC. Amino acid sequence: CASSVGGSTYEQYF. The whole variable domain, remainder taken from reference TRBV9 and TRBJ2-7, is DSGVTQTPKHLITATGQRVTLRCSPRSGDLSVYWYQQSLDQGLQFLIQYYNGEERAKGNILERFSAQQFPDLHSELNLSSLELGDSALYFCASSVGGSTYEQYFGPGTRLTVT.